The sample holds a few counts of the clone carrying this T cell receptor beta chain. As yet, its antigen is unknown. The sample belongs to a study of vaccination and CD4 T cells after COVID-19. Overall study: The post-COVID samples were taken a median approximately 100 days after diagnosis, anywhere from 35 to 161.

As for treatment: roughly ten-day PBMC culture with coronavirus spike peptide pools or control peptides (ViraFEST assay). Cells received half-medium changes with fresh IL-2 medium on days 3 and 7. Study results and limitations: Convalescent patients displayed a median roughly 90% of reactive clones emerging only post-vaccination.

Sequencing of the DNA from cultured CD4+ T cells was carried out with the Oncomine TCR Beta short-read assay. TCRdb re-analysed the PCR reads in MiXCR, keeping a single row per CDR3 protein. This table holds 8,000 to 10,000 distinct CDR3 sequences, approximately 57% found once. The V gene's germline CDR1 is MNHEY and CDR2 SMNVEV (reference sequence). This CDR3 region has 16 residues. V was pared by 3 bases and J by 3 bases, with 9 bases of the junction left unmatched. The gene calls are TRBV27 and TRBJ2-5, with 8 bases lining up with TRBD1. The sample was CD4+ T cells from blood, cultured in vitro. This sequence was found in a human donor who had recovered from COVID-19. The CDR3 loop reads CASSFPRQGQEETQYF. In DNA, the CDR3 is TGTGCCAGCAGTTTCCCCCGACAGGGACAGGAAGAGACCCAGTACTTC.